This T cell receptor beta chain was sequenced in a study of blood T cell repertoires in COVID-19. On the study more broadly: Samples representing acute and convalescent COVID-19 were sourced from the United States, Italy and Spain. PBMCs, B-cell-depleted T cells, or T cells were the source of the cDNA or gDNA that made up the material.

In the original analysis: Amplified reference gene primers provided the basis for estimating nucleated cell counts. Libraries were prepared by immunoSEQ multiplex PCR; TCRdb keeps only in-frame clonotypes and omits some of them. That table gives V, J and clone size, and the DNA gave D and trimming. This table holds about 150,000 clones, more than 65% found once. This CDR3 has 12 residues. V was trimmed by 1 base and J by 8 bases, leaving 6 bases between them. Germline V lookup: CDR1 SNHLY, CDR2 FYNNEI. The chain employs TRBV2 and TRBJ2-1; a possible D gene is TRBD2 (6 bases). This clonotype originated in a man in his 60s with acute or convalescent COVID-19. Input material: peripheral blood. CDR3 DNA sequence: TGTGCCAGCAGTGAAGGGGGGGATGAGCAGTTCTTC. Encoded protein: CASSEGGDEQFF.